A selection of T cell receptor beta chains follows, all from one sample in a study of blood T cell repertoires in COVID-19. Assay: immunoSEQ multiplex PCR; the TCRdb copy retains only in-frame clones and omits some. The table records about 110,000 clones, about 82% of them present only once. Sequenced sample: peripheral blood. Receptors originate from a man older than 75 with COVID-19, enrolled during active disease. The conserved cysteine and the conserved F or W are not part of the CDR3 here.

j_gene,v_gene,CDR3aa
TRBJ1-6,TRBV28,ASSIRTVDSPLH
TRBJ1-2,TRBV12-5,ASGFATPGQVVHYGYT
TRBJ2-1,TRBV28,ASSGLEGDNEQF
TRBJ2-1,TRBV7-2,ASSFPPGRSYNEQF
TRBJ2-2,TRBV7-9,AAGKFGGPNTGELF
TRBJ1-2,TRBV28,ASTPGRVRGYT
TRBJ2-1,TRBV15,ATSRDRTSGALYNEQF
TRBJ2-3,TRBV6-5,ASRLQLSTDTQY
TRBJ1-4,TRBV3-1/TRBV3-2,ASSQGLYRVGEKLF
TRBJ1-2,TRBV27,ASSLRALPSGLPRSGYT
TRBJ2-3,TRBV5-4,ASSPGTSGSDTQY
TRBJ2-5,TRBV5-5,ASIAFWGRRETQY
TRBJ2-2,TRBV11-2,ASSLGEWDYTTGELF
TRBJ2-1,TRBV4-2,ASSRGQGPYNEQF
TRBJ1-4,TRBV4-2,ASSQDSFAGGGEKLF
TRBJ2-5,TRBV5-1,ASSLIGQRQETQY
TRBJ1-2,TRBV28,ASSLGLQVGGYT
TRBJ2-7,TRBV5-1,ASSQTGQKNEQY
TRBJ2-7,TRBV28,ASTSSGTGISEQY
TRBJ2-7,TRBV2,AYTPGQTYEQY
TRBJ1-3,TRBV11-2,ASTPGTWSGNTIY
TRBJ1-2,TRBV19,ASSIGGAVTGYT
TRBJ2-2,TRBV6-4,ASSARVNTGELF
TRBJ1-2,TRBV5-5,ASSRGTEANYGYT
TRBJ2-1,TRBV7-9,ASSRPGTGYNEQF
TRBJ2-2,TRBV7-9,ASSFYRSGNTGELF
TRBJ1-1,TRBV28,ASSKTGWGGNTEAF
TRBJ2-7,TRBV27,ASGPGGREQY
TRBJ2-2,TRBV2,ASMTANTGELF
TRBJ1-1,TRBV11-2,ASSLRQGDTEAF
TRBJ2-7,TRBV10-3,AIRPGQGTHEQY
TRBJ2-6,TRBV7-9,ASSLAQSSGANVLT
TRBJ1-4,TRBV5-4,ASSLRTGEVNEKLF
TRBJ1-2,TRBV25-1,ASSADTSLYGYT
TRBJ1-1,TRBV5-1,ASRHQGLGTEAF
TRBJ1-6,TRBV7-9,ASSLTVAYSPLH
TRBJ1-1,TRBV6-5,ASSWRLNTEAF
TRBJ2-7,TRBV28,ASSLSDRADPPQY
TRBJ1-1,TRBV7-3,ASSFTGIGEAF
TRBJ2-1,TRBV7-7,ASSLGGTQNEQF
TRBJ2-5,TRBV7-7,ASSASGWEGETQY
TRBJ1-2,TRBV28,ASSSGTNYGYT
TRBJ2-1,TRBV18,ASSRGGPYNEQF
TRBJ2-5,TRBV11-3,ASSPGTGSETQY
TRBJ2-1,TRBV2,ASSDELALYNEQF
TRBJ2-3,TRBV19,ASSILYGGDTQY
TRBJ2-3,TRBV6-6,ASSRAGTDTQY
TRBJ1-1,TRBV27,ASKRDRRTEAF